Listed below are T cell receptor beta chains from one sample, sequenced in a study of CXCR3-negative and CXCR3-positive naive CD8 T cells. From the 5' RACE reads, TCRdb lists one entry per CDR3 protein and no DNA. This sample contains about 150,000 distinct CDR3 sequences. The sequencing input was naive CXCR3+ CD8+ T cells from blood. Receptor source: a human donor in good health. Some clones in this sample may be carry-over from other donors' samples. Both conserved end residues are part of each CDR3.

j_gene	v_gene	CDR3aa
TRBJ2-1	TRBV11-2	CASSGETYNEQFF
TRBJ2-1	TRBV20-1	CSAGASGGYNEQFF
TRBJ2-1	TRBV20-1	CSARSGGPPYNEQFF
TRBJ1-5	TRBV13	CASSSGAGNQPQHF
TRBJ2-1	TRBV12-3/TRBV12-4	CASSDSGNEQFF
TRBJ2-1	TRBV27	CASSPRQGYNEQFF
TRBJ2-6	TRBV5-1	CASTDWTGSSGANVLTF
TRBJ2-5	TRBV12-3/TRBV12-4	CASSLLAGAQETQYF
TRBJ2-7	TRBV6-2/TRBV6-3	CACSYWDSQAYEQYF
TRBJ1-1	TRBV5-4	CASSLEGRPLFSPEAFF
TRBJ1-2	TRBV28	CASSPYLAGNYGYTF
TRBJ2-7	TRBV7-9	CASSFSRDYIFEQYF
TRBJ2-6	TRBV28	CASSIFRGEAGANVLTF
TRBJ2-5	TRBV5-1	CASSLWDSQETQYF
TRBJ2-7	TRBV7-9	CASSRHPPAKLDGLYEQYF
TRBJ2-2	TRBV25-1	CASSESATVYTGELFF
TRBJ2-1	TRBV29-1	CSLPSPDGLNEQSF
TRBJ1-2	TRBV4-3	CASSQDEADSYGYTF
TRBJ2-7	TRBV5-1	CASSLEGEGEQYF
TRBJ2-7	TRBV20-1	CSALQGNSYEQYF
TRBJ2-3	TRBV28	CASSTRTEVYF
TRBJ2-2	TRBV9	CASSVTGSGGELFF
TRBJ1-2	TRBV5-1	CASSTHQTDGSYYGYTF
TRBJ2-7	TRBV20-1	CSRNQGASYEQYF
TRBJ2-7	TRBV11-2	CASSLDLYEQYF
TRBJ2-3	TRBV29-1	CSAKEGLGSTDTQYF
TRBJ2-7	TRBV28	CATFSTRTYEQYF
TRBJ1-5	TRBV15	CATSERGGGSNQPQHF
TRBJ2-1	TRBV15	CATRTGTGIFNEQFF
TRBJ1-2	TRBV29-1	CSVLGDSGHLRF